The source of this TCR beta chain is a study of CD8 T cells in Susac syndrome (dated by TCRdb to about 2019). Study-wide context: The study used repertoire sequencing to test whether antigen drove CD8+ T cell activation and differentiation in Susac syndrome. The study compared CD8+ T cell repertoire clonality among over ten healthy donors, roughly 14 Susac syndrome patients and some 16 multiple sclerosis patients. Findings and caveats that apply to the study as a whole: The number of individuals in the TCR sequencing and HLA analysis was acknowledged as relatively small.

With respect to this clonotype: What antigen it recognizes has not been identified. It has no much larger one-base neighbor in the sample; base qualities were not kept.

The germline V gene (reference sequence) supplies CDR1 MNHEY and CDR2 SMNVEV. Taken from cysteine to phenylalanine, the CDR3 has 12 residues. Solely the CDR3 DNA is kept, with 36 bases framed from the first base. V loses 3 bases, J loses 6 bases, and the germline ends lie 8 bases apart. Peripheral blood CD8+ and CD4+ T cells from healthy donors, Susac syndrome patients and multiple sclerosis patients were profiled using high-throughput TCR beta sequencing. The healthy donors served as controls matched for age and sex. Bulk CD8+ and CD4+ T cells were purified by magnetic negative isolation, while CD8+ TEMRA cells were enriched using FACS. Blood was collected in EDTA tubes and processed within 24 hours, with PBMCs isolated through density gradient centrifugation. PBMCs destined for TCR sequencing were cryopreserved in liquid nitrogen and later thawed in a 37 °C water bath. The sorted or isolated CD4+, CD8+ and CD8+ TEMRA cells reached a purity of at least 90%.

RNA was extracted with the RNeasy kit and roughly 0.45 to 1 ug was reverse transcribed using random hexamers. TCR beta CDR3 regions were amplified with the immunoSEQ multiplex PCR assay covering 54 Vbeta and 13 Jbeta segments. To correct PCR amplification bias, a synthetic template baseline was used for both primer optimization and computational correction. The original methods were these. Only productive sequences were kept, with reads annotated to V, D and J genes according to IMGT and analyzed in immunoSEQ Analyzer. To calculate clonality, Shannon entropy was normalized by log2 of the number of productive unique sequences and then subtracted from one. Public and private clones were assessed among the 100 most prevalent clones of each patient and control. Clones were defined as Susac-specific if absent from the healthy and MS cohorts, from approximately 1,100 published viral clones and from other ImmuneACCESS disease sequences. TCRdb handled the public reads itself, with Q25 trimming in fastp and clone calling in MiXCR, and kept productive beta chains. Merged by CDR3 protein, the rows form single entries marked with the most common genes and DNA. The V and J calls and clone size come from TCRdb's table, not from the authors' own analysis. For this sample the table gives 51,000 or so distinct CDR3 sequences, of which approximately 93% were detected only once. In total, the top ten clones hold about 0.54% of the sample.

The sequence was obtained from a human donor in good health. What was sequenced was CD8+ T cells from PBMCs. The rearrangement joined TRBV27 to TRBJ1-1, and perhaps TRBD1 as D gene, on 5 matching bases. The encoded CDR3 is CASSLGGPEAFF. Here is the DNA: TGTGCCAGCAGTTTGGGGGGACCTGAAGCTTTCTTT.